Sequencing of this T cell receptor beta chain was carried out in a study of T cells in Graves' hyperthyroidism and ophthalmopathy. The study, taken as a whole, reports: Ophthalmopathy was predicted by the model a median of around 5.9 months ahead of onset. A model built on 13 V-J features separated ophthalmopathy from stable hyperthyroidism. Expanded thyroid clonotypes (above 0.001) were mostly also found in blood.

The CDR3 runs 16 residues. V gave up 4 bases and J gave up 6 bases; unmatched junction bases: 5. CDR1 is LGHDT, CDR2 YNNKEL, per germline (reference sequence). Each 10 ml fresh peripheral blood draw supplied the PBMCs. This clonotype was counted at least ten times. The antigen remains unidentified. The CDR3 regions of TCR beta were amplified from RNA transcripts. A first-round RT-PCR of the TCR CDR3 used the HTBI primer set. TCRdb processed the multiplex PCR reads anew with MiXCR; each CDR3 protein has one entry. The sample records 700,000 or so distinct CDR3 sequences, about 14% being singletons. V gene TRBV3-1 combines with J gene TRBJ2-2; 13 positions agree with TRBD2. The receptor was derived from a woman aged 45 to 65 with Graves' ophthalmopathy. Sequencing was carried out using blood. The chain's CDR3 is CASSPTSGRSAGELFF. In DNA form, the CDR3 reads TGTGCCAGCAGCCCGACTAGCGGGAGGTCCGCCGGGGAGCTGTTTTTT.